Given below is one T cell receptor beta chain in context. What it binds is not known. The record originates from a study of cytotoxic CD8 clonotypes in ibrutinib-treated CLL. Across the study: Productive templates per sample averaged about 260,000; productive rearrangements, some 99,000.

V shed 1 base and J shed 3 bases, with 16 bases lying between them. Per germline, CDR1 MGHRA and CDR2 YSYEKL. The CDR3 is 16 residues long. The intended depth for sequencing was 1 in 200,000 to 1 in 1 million T cells. TCRdb's copy holds only in-frame clones and misses some; the assay was immunoSEQ multiplex PCR. The sample lists more than 75,000 clones; more than 70% were seen once. Study-level results: Public clonotypes were rare and shrank or held steady on treatment.

The receptor was derived from a human donor with chronic lymphocytic leukemia. The starting material was PBMCs, obtained after 24 months of ibrutinib treatment. The rearrangement links TRBV4-1 to TRBJ2-7; D is possibly TRBD2 (6 bases). Here the CDR3 reads CASSQGFSQGGYEQYF. The CDR3 DNA is TGCGCCAGCAGCCAAGGGTTCAGTCAGGGAGGCTACGAGCAGTACTTC.